This TCR beta chain is from a study of blood T cell repertoires in COVID-19 (dated by TCRdb to about 2020). For the study in its entirety: Collaborator samples came from the United States, Italy and Spain and covered acute and convalescent phases of COVID-19. The prospective study material was composed of cDNA or gDNA derived from T cells, B-cell-depleted T cells, or PBMCs. Deeply sampled blood TCRbeta repertoires from subjects exposed to, actively infected with, or recovered from COVID-19 were included in the dataset. The repertoires were made available in a free public database intended to serve as a resource for research on the immune response to SARS-CoV-2. Samples came from the ongoing ImmuneRACE study (first 160 participants) plus 1,254 subjects from 6 global collaborators. Nearly every sample came with metadata listing a de-identified subject ID, COVID-19 status, age in years and sex. Where available, HLA class I and class II types were obtained from metadata supplied by the sample provider rather than from assay-based typing.

As to this clone: No cognate antigen has been identified for it. The sample holds no much larger clone one base away, and base qualities are not on file.

What the authors observed across the whole study: How much clinical and demographic metadata was included differed by source and by participant, and the metadata was provided uncurated.

TCRbeta CDR3 regions were amplified from genomic DNA by means of the immunoSEQ Assay, a bias-controlled multiplex PCR. Processing in the source paper ran as follows. The number of nucleated cells in each sample was estimated by amplification of reference gene primers within the assay. To quantify the absolute abundance of each unique TCRbeta CDR3 rearrangement, sequence reads were collapsed and filtered. Productive Simpson clonality was computed per sample as the square root of Simpson's diversity index over productive rearrangements. In TCRdb, the immuneACCESS table is reduced to in-frame sequences with V and J assigned. These tables do not hold every clone; where another copy was compared, an unresolved V gene accounts for under half, and the others remain unexplained. That table gives V, J and clone size, and the DNA gave D and trimming. The sample table contains 100,000 to 150,000 clones; only one count was recorded for roughly 85% of them. The ten largest make up 3.2% of the sample.

In Seattle, one collaborating source enrolled patients while the infection was active and tracked those patients longitudinally over the course of disease. Collaborating institutions collected whole blood in K2EDTA tubes following their own protocols. Collaborator samples were shipped for TCRbeta analysis as frozen whole blood, isolated PBMCs, or DNA extracted from either sample type. Counted from cysteine to phenylalanine, this CDR3 has 13 amino acids. Only the CDR3 part of the read is kept: 39 bases, read in frame from the first base. V is clipped by 4 bases and J by 8 bases, and the sequence between their germline boundaries is 12 bases long.

The receptor was isolated from a woman older than 75 with COVID-19, enrolled during active disease. Sequenced: peripheral blood. The chain joins TRBV12-3 or TRBV12-4 to TRBJ1-5, with the D gene call left open. DNA sequence: TGTGCCAGCAGTTACCAGGAGGATAAGCCCCAGCATTTT. Protein translation: CASSYQEDKPQHF.